The entry below gives a single TCR beta chain sequence along with its context. V was pared by 4 bases and J by 7 bases, with 10 bases between. Germline V gene sequence: CDR1 ENHRY, CDR2 SYGVKD. The CDR3 totals 13 residues. The data belong to a study of shared clonotypes between healthy human individuals. Naive CD8 cells, CD45RO-negative and positively selected for CCR7, excluded terminally differentiated effector memory CD45RA+ cells. Assay used: immunoSEQ multiplex PCR; TCRdb lists only in-frame clones, some missing. Found here are around 1,900,000 clones, about 94% of them singletons; the top ten hold about 1.7%.

The chain uses TRBV10-3 and TRBJ2-2, with D possibly being TRBD1 (5 bases). The sequence came from a man between 18 and 29 years old in good health. Some clones in this sample may be carry-over from other donors' samples. Sequences were obtained from naive CD8+ T cells from PBMCs. The DNA of the CDR3 is TGTGCCATCAGTGGAACAGGCTACGGGGAGCTGTTTTTT. Encoded protein: CAISGTGYGELFF.